This T cell receptor (beta chain) was identified in a study of Graves' ophthalmopathy and Graves' hyperthyroidism. The V end lost 6 bases, the J end lost 2 bases, and 20 bases lay between the germline ends. Germline values: CDR1 SGHTA, CDR2 FQGNSA. There are 16 residues in the CDR3. Amplified TCR beta CDR3 regions were obtained using RNA transcripts as template. Following a first-round RT-PCR that used HTBI primers, a second-round multiplex PCR was carried out. Using its own MiXCR run on the multiplex PCR reads, TCRdb lists one record per CDR3 protein. The table has approximately 1.2 million distinct CDR3 sequences, about 38% seen once.

The chain is built from TRBV7-2 and TRBJ2-7; perhaps D is TRBD1 or TRBD2 (5 bases each). The origin of this receptor is an adult man with Graves' hyperthyroidism. The sequencing sample was made of peripheral blood or thyroid tissue (not recorded which). The CDR3 nucleotides read TGTGCCAGCAGTTACGGAGGTATAGGGACGACCTACGAGCAGTACTTC. Its translation is CASSYGGIGTTYEQYF.